The clone carrying this T cell receptor beta chain was recorded a few times. Extracted from the samples, RNA was reverse transcribed into cDNA to serve as the sequencing template. Sequencing used immunoSEQ multiplex PCR; TCRdb keeps in-frame clones, though not all of them. The data contain hundreds of thousands of clones, 45% to 70% of them singletons. The data were obtained in a study of CD8+ T cells in alopecia areata. Documented treatment: oral pan-JAK inhibitor, 5-10 mg twice daily. Germline loops: CDR1 SQVTM, CDR2 ANQGSEA. The ends were cut back, 7 bases at V and 0 bases at J, with 9 bases in the middle. The CDR3 runs to 12 residues.

The rearrangement uses TRBV29-1 and TRBJ1-1; D remains unclear. The input for sequencing was CD4+ T cells sorted from blood, taken at approximately week 51, from a patient treated with tofacitinib. This TCR was sampled from a human donor with alopecia areata. The CDR3 nucleotides read TGCAGCGCCAGAGACCTGAACACTGAAGCTTTCTTT. Translation gives CSARDLNTEAFF.